This T cell receptor (beta chain) comes out of a study of OX40 agonist ivuxolimab in advanced cancers. Study summary: Prior anti-PD-1, anti-PD-L1 or anti-CTLA-4 therapy did not bar entry, and 40% to 45% had some. One hepatocellular carcinoma and two cutaneous melanoma patients partially responded.

Data came from immunoSEQ multiplex PCR; TCRdb stores just in-frame clones and leaves some out. This sample has almost 85,000 clones, with around 94% found just once. The CDR3 has 15 residues. With 5 bases clipped from V and 6 bases from J, the junction kept 6 bases outside the gene matches. Germline V gene sequence: CDR1 LNHDA, CDR2 SQIVND (reference sequence). The gene calls are TRBV19 and TRBJ2-3, with TRBD2 matching over 12 bases. Material: CD4+ or CD8+ T cells sorted from blood, obtained in a trial of the OX40 agonist ivuxolimab. The TCR was taken from an adult with an advanced solid tumor such as melanoma, head and neck, liver or kidney cancer. CDR3 DNA: TGTGCCAGTAGTCTCGGACTAGCGGGACTGGATACGCAGTATTTT. It specifies CASSLGLAGLDTQYF.